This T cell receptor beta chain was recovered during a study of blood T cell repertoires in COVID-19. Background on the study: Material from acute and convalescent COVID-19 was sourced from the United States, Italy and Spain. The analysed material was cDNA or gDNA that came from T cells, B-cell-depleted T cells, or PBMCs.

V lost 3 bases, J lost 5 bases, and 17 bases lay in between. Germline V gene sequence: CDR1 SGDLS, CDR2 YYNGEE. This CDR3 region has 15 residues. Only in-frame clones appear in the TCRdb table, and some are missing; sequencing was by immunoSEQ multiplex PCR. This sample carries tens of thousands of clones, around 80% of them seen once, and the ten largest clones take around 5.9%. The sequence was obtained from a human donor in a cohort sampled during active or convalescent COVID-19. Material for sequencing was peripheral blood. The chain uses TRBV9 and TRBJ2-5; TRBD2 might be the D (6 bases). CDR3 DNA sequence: TGTGCCAGCAGCGGATCTAGCGCCCCTCAGGAGACCCAGTACTTC. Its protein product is CASSGSSAPQETQYF.